This T cell receptor beta chain was obtained from a study of PD-L1 blockade in urothelial cancer. Here immunoSEQ multiplex PCR was the method, and the copy in TCRdb shows in-frame clones only, minus some. The data contain some 80,000 clones, around 81% of them singletons. The CDR3 covers 15 residues. V lost 4 bases to trimming and J lost 1 base, with 13 bases between them. CDR1 is MNHEY, CDR2 SVGAGI, per germline. Time point denoted: pretreatment peripheral blood. Pretreatment sampling and on-treatment sampling together yielded between 1 and 8 samples for each patient. The specimen was PBMCs, collected around atezolizumab (anti-PD-L1) treatment. The TCR sequence derives from a middle-aged man with urothelial cancer. The chain uses TRBV6-5 and TRBJ1-1; D is undetermined. This chain's CDR3 is CASSWRPARNTEAFF. In nucleotides, the CDR3 is TGTGCCAGCAGTTGGAGGCCCGCCCGGAACACTGAAGCTTTCTTT.